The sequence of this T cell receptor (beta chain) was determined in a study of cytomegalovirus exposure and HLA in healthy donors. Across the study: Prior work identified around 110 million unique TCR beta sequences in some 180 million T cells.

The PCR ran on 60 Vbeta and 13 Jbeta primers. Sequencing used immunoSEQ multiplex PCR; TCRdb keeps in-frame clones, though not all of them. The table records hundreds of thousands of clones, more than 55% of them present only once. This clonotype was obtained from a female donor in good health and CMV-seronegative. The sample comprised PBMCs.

The CDR3 DNA reads as TGTGCCAGCGCCGGGACAGGGTATCCTCCCGAGCAGTACTTC. This translates into CASAGTGYPPEQYF. The chain carries TRBV28 and TRBJ2-7; 9 bases match TRBD1. The CDR3 is made up of 14 amino acids. V trimming: 8 bases; J trimming: 6 bases; junction bases outside the gene matches: 11. Germline V gene sequence: CDR1 MDHEN, CDR2 SYDVKM.